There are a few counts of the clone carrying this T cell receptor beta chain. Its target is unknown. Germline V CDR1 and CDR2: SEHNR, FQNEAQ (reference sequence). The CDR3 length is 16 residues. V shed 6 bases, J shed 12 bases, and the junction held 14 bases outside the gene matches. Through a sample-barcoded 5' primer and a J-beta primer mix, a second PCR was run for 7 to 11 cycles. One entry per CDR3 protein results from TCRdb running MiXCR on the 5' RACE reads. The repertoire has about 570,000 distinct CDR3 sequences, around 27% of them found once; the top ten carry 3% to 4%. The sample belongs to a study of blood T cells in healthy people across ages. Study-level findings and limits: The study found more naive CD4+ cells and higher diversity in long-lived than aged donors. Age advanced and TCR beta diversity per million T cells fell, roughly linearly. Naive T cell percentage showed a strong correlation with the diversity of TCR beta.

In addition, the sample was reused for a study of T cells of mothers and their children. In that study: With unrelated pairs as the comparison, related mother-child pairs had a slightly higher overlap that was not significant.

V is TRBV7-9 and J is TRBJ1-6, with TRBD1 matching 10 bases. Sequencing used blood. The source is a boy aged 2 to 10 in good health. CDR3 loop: CASRRVGTGDPVPLHF. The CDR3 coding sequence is TGTGCCAGCAGGAGGGTCGGGACAGGGGATCCGGTACCCCTCCACTTT. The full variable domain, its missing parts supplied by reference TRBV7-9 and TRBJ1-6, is DTGVSQNPRHKITKRGQNVTFRCDPISEHNRLYWYRQTLGQGPEFLTYFQNEAQLEKSRLLSDRFSAERPKGSFSTLEIQRTEQGDSAMYLCASRRVGTGDPVPLHFGNGTRLTVT.